The clone carrying this T cell receptor (beta chain) was counted many times. This record comes from a study of T cells after yellow fever vaccination. Using its own MiXCR run on the 5' RACE reads, TCRdb lists one record per CDR3 protein. The sample has around 250,000 distinct CDR3 sequences; roughly 7.2% are singletons. CDR3 length equals 16 residues. Germline V gene lookup returns CDR1 SGHVS and CDR2 FNYEAQ. V lost 3 bases to trimming and J lost 2 bases; unmatched junction nucleotides: 5. This specimen was CD4+ T cells sorted from PBMCs, taken 15 days after the yellow fever booster vaccination. This sequence originates from a young man who received the YFV17D yellow fever vaccine. The chain recombines TRBV7-6 with TRBJ2-3; 10 bases are shared with TRBD2. CDR3 sequence: CASSFTSGTNTDTQYF. The CDR3, as DNA: TGTGCCAGCAGCTTTACTAGCGGGACAAACACAGATACGCAGTATTTT.